Following are 15 T cell receptor beta chains from one sample sequenced in a study of post-analysis software for immune sequencing data. The study, taken as a whole, reports: Higher frequency in patients than in controls was seen for roughly five TRBV segments, with TRBV5-6, TRBV5-1 and TRBV20-1 among them.

Their antigen targets remain unknown. Each TCR beta cDNA library carried unique molecular identifiers. TCRdb used MiXCR to reprocess the PCR reads, holding one entry per CDR3 protein. The sample lists fewer than 850,000 distinct CDR3 sequences; just under 30% were seen once. The sequenced sample consisted of blood. The source of these receptors is a girl aged 5 to 17 with multiple sclerosis.

This clonotype showed up just a few times. The gene calls are TRBV28 and TRBJ2-3; D call uncertain. This CDR3 contains 14 residues. Germline CDR1 MDHEN, CDR2 SYDVKM. The ends were cut back, 4 bases at V and 1 base at J, with 9 bases in the middle. In nucleotides, the CDR3 is TGTGCCAGCAGTTCCAATTGGGGCACAGATACGCAGTATTTT. Encoded protein: CASSSNWGTDTQYF.

The DNA for the CDR3 is TGTGCCAGCAGGGCGGCTCGTCGGGTGAGCAATCAGCCCCAGCATTTT. It yields the protein CASRAARRVSNQPQHF. The chain couples TRBV12-3 or TRBV12-4 to TRBJ1-5; D remains unclear. This CDR3 is built from 16 residues. Trimming removed 6 bases at V and 1 base at J, with 16 bases between.

The V gene is TRBV19, the J gene TRBJ2-7; TRBD1 aligns across 7 bases. The CDR3 length is 13 residues. Germline lookup yields CDR1 LNHDA and CDR2 SQIVND (reference sequence). Losses at the gene ends were 5 bases for V and 4 bases for J; bases not matched to a gene: 5. The CDR3 spells CASSEIQGYEQYF. The CDR3 DNA follows: TGTGCCAGTAGTGAAATACAGGGGTACGAGCAGTACTTC. The full variable domain, completed using reference TRBV19 and TRBJ2-7, is DGGITQSPKYLFRKEGQNVTLSCEQNLNHDAMYWYRQDPGQGLRLIYYSQIVNDFQKGDIAEGYSVSREKKESFPLTVTSAQKNPTAFYLCASSEIQGYEQYFGPGTRLTVT.

The chain joins TRBV4-1 to TRBJ1-2; D unresolved. CDR3 length: 13 residues. V dropped 0 bases and J dropped 4 bases, with 6 bases sitting between them. Germline lookup yields CDR1 MGHRA and CDR2 YSYEKL. CDR3 DNA sequence: TGCGCCAGCAGCCAAGAGGGAATCTATGGCTACACCTTC. This translates into CASSQEGIYGYTF.

This clonotype was counted between two and nine times. V usage is TRBV29-1 and J usage is TRBJ2-7; 13 bases agree with TRBD2. V was pared by 2 bases and J by 2 bases, with 3 bases of the junction left unmatched. Germline V gene lookup returns CDR1 SQVTM and CDR2 ANQGSEA. The CDR3 extends over 15 amino acids. CDR3: CSVETGTSGTYEQYF. As DNA, the CDR3 is TGCAGCGTTGAAACCGGGACTAGCGGGACCTACGAGCAGTACTTC.

The V and J genes are TRBV12-3 or TRBV12-4 and TRBJ1-1; D possibly corresponds to TRBD1 (6 bases). The V end was cut by 5 bases, the J end by 8 bases, with 12 bases between. The CDR3 has 12 residues. Here the CDR3 DNA reads TGTGCCAGCAGTACAGGGACGGAAGAAGCTTTCTTT. Amino acids: CASSTGTEEAFF.

This clonotype was found a few times. This chain connects TRBV27 to TRBJ2-7; 7 bases map to TRBD1. The V segment lost 3 bases and the J segment 2 bases; nucleotides outside the gene matches: 7. The germline V gene encodes CDR1 MNHEY and CDR2 SMNVEV (reference sequence). This CDR3 is 15 amino acids long. The CDR3 DNA is TGTGCCAGCAGTTTCCGCAGGGGGTCAACCTACGAGCAGTACTTC. Translated: CASSFRRGSTYEQYF.

This clonotype occurred many times. The J gene is TRBJ2-1, the V gene TRBV29-1, with 8 bases aligning to TRBD2. The CDR3 loop spans 16 amino acids. Trimming at V came to 8 bases and at J to 5 bases, leaving 17 bases not matched to a gene. Germline CDR1 reads SQVTM; CDR2 reads ANQGSEA. In DNA, the CDR3 is TGCAGCTCGAGCCTCGGGGGGGGCGGGAAAAACAATGAGCAGTTCTTC. This gives the protein CSSSLGGGGKNNEQFF.

For this clonotype: An end of the junction does not agree with germline; a read error may underlie this. V usage is TRBV18 and J usage is TRBJ2-7; TRBD2 aligns across 12 bases. This CDR3 contains 15 residues. Germline lookup yields CDR1 KGHSH and CDR2 LQKENI. In nucleotides, the CDR3 is TGTACCAGCTCACCGACTAGCGGGAGCTCCTACGAGCAGTACTTC. Protein sequence: CTSSPTSGSSYEQYF.

The gene calls are TRBV7-9 and TRBJ2-1, with 7 nucleotides matching TRBD2. Germline trimming cut 0 bases from V and 8 bases from J; bases unmatched to any gene: 7. Germline V CDR1 and CDR2: SEHNR, FQNEAQ (reference sequence). The CDR3 has 15 residues. CDR3 protein: CASSLAGGALDEQFF. DNA of the CDR3: TGTGCCAGCAGCTTAGCGGGAGGGGCCTTAGATGAGCAGTTCTTC.

The rearrangement joins TRBV3-1 to TRBJ1-1; the D is unclear. The CDR3 is made up of 16 amino acids. The germline V gene has CDR1 LGHDT and CDR2 YNNKEL (reference sequence). The V end was cut by 3 bases, the J end by 0 bases, with 14 bases between. The CDR3: CASSQGWAEMNTEAFF. Written as DNA, the CDR3 is TGTGCCAGCAGCCAGGGATGGGCAGAAATGAACACTGAAGCTTTCTTT. Filled out from reference TRBV3-1 and TRBJ1-1, the complete variable domain reads DTAVSQTPKYLVTQMGNDKSIKCEQNLGHDTMYWYKQDSKKFLKIMFSYNNKELIINETVPNRFSPKSPDKAHLNLHINSLELGDSAVYFCASSQGWAEMNTEAFFGQGTRLTVV.

V is TRBV4-1 and J is TRBJ1-2; a possible D gene is TRBD1 (5 bases). Per the germline V gene, CDR1 is MGHRA and CDR2 is YSYEKL. This CDR3 region has 15 residues. V was pared by 1 base and J by 6 bases, with 15 bases between. CDR3 DNA: TGCGCCAGCAGCCAAGCCCCGGGCAGGGAAAATGGCTACACCTTC. Protein product: CASSQAPGRENGYTF.

This clonotype was picked up many times. The V call is TRBV4-2, the J call TRBJ1-2; 7 bases agree with TRBD1. CDR1 and CDR2 (germline): LGHNA, YNFKEQ. The length of the CDR3 is 15 residues. J lost 2 bases, V lost 0 bases, and 3 bases had no gene match. The CDR3 reads CASSQDLQGNYGYTF. The DNA of the CDR3 is TGTGCCAGCAGCCAAGATTTACAGGGGAACTATGGCTACACCTTC.

The chain combines TRBV4-1 with TRBJ2-3; possibly TRBD1 for D (5 bases). Trimming shortened V by 6 bases and J by 2 bases, and 21 bases separated the two germline ends. The germline V gene has CDR1 MGHRA and CDR2 YSYEKL. The CDR3 is 17 amino acids. CDR3 in DNA: TGCGCCAGCAGTGGGGTCACAGGACGGATTGACACAGATACGCAGTATTTT. Its translation: CASSGVTGRIDTDTQYF.

J is TRBJ2-3 and V is TRBV20-1; 7 bases are a match to TRBD2. Germline-derived CDR1 and CDR2 are DFQATT and SNEGSKA (reference sequence). The CDR3 consists of 13 residues. The CDR3 DNA follows: TGCAGCCCGGGGAGGGCAAGCACAGATACGCAGTATTTT. Amino acids: CSPGRASTDTQYF.